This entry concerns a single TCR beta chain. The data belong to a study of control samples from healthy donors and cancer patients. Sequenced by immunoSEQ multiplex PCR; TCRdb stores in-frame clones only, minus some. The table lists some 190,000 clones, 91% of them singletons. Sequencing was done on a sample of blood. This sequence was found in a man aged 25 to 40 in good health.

The CDR3 protein is CASSLRGDLDLVGEQYF. CDR3 bases: TGTGCCAGCAGCTTAAGGGGCGATCTAGATTTGGTAGGCGAGCAGTACTTC. The genes are TRBV7-2 and TRBJ2-7; tentatively, D is TRBD1 (5 bases). This CDR3 has 17 residues. CDR1 is SGHTA, CDR2 FQGNSA, per germline. The V end was cut by 2 bases, the J end by 6 bases, with 23 bases between. Using reference TRBV7-2 and TRBJ2-7 for the parts outside the CDR3, the full variable domain is GAGVSQSPSNKVTEKGKDVELRCDPISGHTALYWYRQSLGQGLEFLIYFQGNSAPDKSGLPSDRFSAERTGGSVSTLTIQRTQQEDSAVYLCASSLRGDLDLVGEQYFGPGTRLTVT.